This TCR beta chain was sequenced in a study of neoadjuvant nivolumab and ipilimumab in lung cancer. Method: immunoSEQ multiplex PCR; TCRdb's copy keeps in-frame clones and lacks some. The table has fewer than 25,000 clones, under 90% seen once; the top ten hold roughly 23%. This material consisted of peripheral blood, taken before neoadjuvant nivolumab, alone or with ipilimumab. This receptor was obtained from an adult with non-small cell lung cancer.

The DNA of the CDR3 is TGCGCCAGCAGCAACAGGGGGGGCACAGATACGCAGTATTTT. Residues: CASSNRGGTDTQYF. The chain uses TRBV5-1 and TRBJ2-3; 8 bases map to TRBD1. After removal of 4 bases from V and 1 base from J, the junction contained 2 bases not matched to a gene. The CDR3 is 14 residues long. In germline, CDR1 is SGHRS, CDR2 YFSETQ.